Presented here are 32 T cell receptor beta chains from one specimen sequenced in a study of blood T cells in healthy people across ages. With a J-beta primer mix and a sample-barcoded 5' primer, a second PCR ran about 6 to 11 cycles. In TCRdb, the 5' RACE reads were re-called with MiXCR into one record per CDR3 protein. The table shows approximately 1.5 million distinct CDR3 sequences, with around 36% occurring only once. Sample: blood. The receptors were gathered from a woman aged 30 to 39 in good health.

The chain combines TRBV9 with TRBJ2-5, with D perhaps matching TRBD2 (5 bases). Per the germline V gene, CDR1 is SGDLS and CDR2 is YYNGEE. The germline V and J ends were trimmed by 0 bases and 3 bases, with 9 bases remaining between them. The length of the CDR3 is 14 residues. CDR3 in DNA: TGTGCCAGCAGCGTAGCGGGGAACGAAGAGACCCAGTACTTC. Translated, it gives CASSVAGNEETQYF.

In regard to this clonotype: The junction and the germline gene differ at one end; a read error may be behind it. The chain has TRBV20-1 and TRBJ2-5; TRBD2 might be the D (6 bases). Germline V gene data show CDR1 as DFQATT and CDR2 as SNEGSKA (reference sequence). The CDR3 totals 14 residues. The CDR3 DNA sequence: TGCAGTGCTAGGAGATACGGGACTGCAGAGGCCCAGTACTTC. Amino acids: CSARRYGTAEAQYF.

The genes are TRBV7-9 and TRBJ1-2, with unresolved D. The CDR3 spans 14 residues. Looked up from germline, CDR1 is SEHNR and CDR2 is FQNEAQ (reference sequence). Trimming removed 1 base from V and 5 bases from J, with 11 bases in between. CDR3 DNA: TGTGCCAGCAGCTTAGTGTCCGGACCTTATGGCTACACCTTC. Its protein is CASSLVSGPYGYTF.

The chain uses TRBV11-2 and TRBJ2-1; D possibly matches TRBD1 or TRBD2 (6 bases each). The CDR3 runs to 14 residues. The V end was cut by 2 bases, the J end by 8 bases, with 13 bases between. Per germline, CDR1 SGHAT and CDR2 FQNNGV. The CDR3 sequence: CASSLNWRGDEQFF. CDR3 nucleotide sequence: TGTGCCAGCAGCTTAAATTGGAGGGGGGATGAGCAGTTCTTC.

This clonotype was seen a handful of times. The gene calls are TRBV7-9 and TRBJ2-7; 7 bases align to TRBD1. The CDR3 is made up of 13 amino acids. Germline values: CDR1 SEHNR, CDR2 FQNEAQ (reference sequence). V lost 3 bases, J lost 6 bases, and 5 bases stayed unmatched. Here the CDR3 DNA reads TGTGCCAGCAGCTTTGAGGGGGCGCTCGAGCAGTACTTC. Amino acid sequence: CASSFEGALEQYF.

This clonotype was picked up a small number of times. This sequence joins TRBV20-1 and TRBJ2-1; 11 nucleotides agree with TRBD2. Per germline, CDR1 DFQATT and CDR2 SNEGSKA (reference sequence). The CDR3 has 15 amino acids. With 0 bases clipped from V and 6 bases from J, the junction kept 4 bases outside the gene matches. CDR3 DNA: TGCAGTGCTAGAGATCCCCTAGCGGGGGGCAATGAGCAGTTCTTC. Protein sequence: CSARDPLAGGNEQFF.

V usage is TRBV6-2 or TRBV6-3 and J usage is TRBJ1-3; D gene ambiguous. V lost 5 bases and J lost 0, with 11 bases in between. Germline V gene lookup returns CDR1 MNHEY and CDR2 SVGEGT. CDR3 size: 15 residues. CDR3 nucleotide sequence: TGTGCCAGCAGTCGGACGGTGAGCTCTGGAAACACCATATATTTT. Translated: CASSRTVSSGNTIYF.

This chain joins TRBV5-5 and TRBJ2-7, with 8 nucleotides matching TRBD1. This CDR3 has 14 amino acids. The J segment lost 4 bases and the V segment lost 5 bases, leaving 8 bases of the junction unmatched. Germline CDR1 reads SGHKS; CDR2 reads YYEKEE (reference sequence). This CDR3 is CASRSPGQAYEQYF. DNA for the CDR3: TGTGCCAGCAGATCCCCGGGACAGGCTTACGAGCAGTACTTC. Together with reference TRBV5-5 and TRBJ2-7, the CDR3 gives the full variable domain: DAGVTQSPTHLIKTRGQQVTLRCSPISGHKSVSWYQQVLGQGPQFIFQYYEKEERGRGNFPDRFSARQFPNYSSELNVNALLLGDSALYLCASRSPGQAYEQYFGPGTRLTVT.

The chain uses TRBV5-1 and TRBJ2-7; 11 bases line up with TRBD2. CDR3 size: 14 residues. Germline CDR1 is SGHRS and CDR2 is YFSETQ. V trimming: 2 bases; J trimming: 6 bases; junction bases outside the gene matches: 4. The CDR3 sequence is CASSLTSGSLEQYF. The CDR3 nucleotides read TGCGCCAGCAGCTTAACTAGCGGGAGTCTCGAGCAGTACTTC.

The chain recombines TRBV6-1 with TRBJ2-7; a weak D match, TRBD1 (6 bases). Trimming removed 8 bases at V and 0 bases at J, with 11 bases between. The germline CDR1 and CDR2 sequences are MNHNS and SASEGT. This CDR3 is 13 amino acids long. This CDR3 is CASSGHPSYEQYF. CDR3 DNA sequence: TGTGCCAGCTCGGGACACCCCTCCTACGAGCAGTACTTC.

The rearrangement joins TRBV3-1 to TRBJ2-5; D not resolved. The CDR3 totals 14 residues. Germline CDR1 LGHDT, CDR2 YNNKEL (reference sequence). The V end lost 4 bases, the J end lost 4 bases, and 13 bases lay between the germline ends. The CDR3 bases are TGTGCCAGCAGCCTCCCCGGGTCCCCAGAGACCCAGTACTTC. Encoded protein: CASSLPGSPETQYF.

The chain combines TRBV5-1 with TRBJ2-2; D might be TRBD1 or TRBD2, each matching 6 bases. V shed 4 bases and J shed 2 bases, with 9 bases lying between them. Germline V CDR1 and CDR2: SGHRS, YFSETQ. CDR3 length: 14 residues. CDR3 protein: CASSEGGNTGELFF. The CDR3 coding sequence is TGCGCCAGCAGCGAGGGGGGAAACACCGGGGAGCTGTTTTTT.

The rearrangement uses TRBV18 and TRBJ2-3; D is undetermined. V was pared by 5 bases and J by 2 bases, with 8 bases between. This CDR3 is built from 13 residues. Germline values: CDR1 KGHSH, CDR2 LQKENI. The CDR3 DNA follows: TGTGCCAGCTCAACAATTAACACAGATACGCAGTATTTT. As protein: CASSTINTDTQYF.

The rearrangement uses TRBV7-2 and TRBJ1-2, with D uncertain. CDR1 and CDR2 from the germline V gene are SGHTA and FQGNSA. The ends were cut back, 1 base at V and 7 bases at J, with 7 bases in the middle. The CDR3 spans 12 residues. CDR3: CASSLDSGGYTF. As DNA, the CDR3 is TGTGCCAGCAGCTTAGATTCCGGTGGCTACACCTTC.

V is TRBV20-1 and J is TRBJ2-1; TRBD2 matches 7 bases. Germline CDR1 DFQATT, CDR2 SNEGSKA (reference sequence). The CDR3 contains 16 residues. V lost 0 bases, J lost 7 bases, and 12 bases stayed unmatched. CDR3 amino acids: CSARDPGEGPRNEQFF. The CDR3, as DNA: TGCAGTGCTAGAGATCCGGGGGAGGGCCCAAGGAATGAGCAGTTCTTC.

A word on this clonotype: The likely explanation is a read error, given a far larger clone one base away. The J gene is TRBJ2-5, the V gene TRBV7-7, with D possibly being TRBD2 (6 bases). Germline V gene lookup returns CDR1 SSHAT and CDR2 FNYEAQ (reference sequence). This CDR3 contains 13 residues. The CDR3 DNA is TGTGCCTGCAGCTTTTCCGGGGGAGAGACCCAGTACTTC. This sequence encodes CACSFSGGETQYF.

The J gene is TRBJ2-5, the V gene TRBV28, with TRBD1 as a possible D gene (8 bases). Germline assignment: CDR1 MDHEN and CDR2 SYDVKM. CDR3 size: 15 residues. V dropped 6 bases and J dropped 4 bases, with 18 bases sitting between them. The CDR3 sequence: CASRDDRGGGETQYF. The CDR3 DNA reads as TGTGCCAGCAGGGACGACAGGGGCGGGGGAGAGACCCAGTACTTC.

This clonotype was counted a few times. The chain has TRBV29-1 and TRBJ2-7; TRBD2 matches at 14 bases. Germline V gene data show CDR1 as SQVTM and CDR2 as ANQGSEA. This CDR3 is 18 amino acids long. V trimming: 7 bases; J trimming: 5 bases; junction bases outside the gene matches: 19. CDR3 loop: CSAGGGGTSGSFQDEQYF. As DNA, the CDR3 is TGCAGCGCTGGAGGGGGGGGGACTAGCGGGAGCTTTCAGGACGAGCAGTACTTC.

The V and J genes are TRBV25-1 and TRBJ2-7; 10 bases line up with TRBD1. Near its end, the DNA agrees better with TRBJ2-5, so the J call may be wrong. Germline CDR1 MGHDK, CDR2 SYGVNS. CDR3 length: 14 amino acids. The CDR3 loop is CASSGDRGGKTQYF. CDR3 sequence (DNA): TGTGCCAGCAGTGGGGACAGGGGAGGGAAGACCCAGTACTTC.

This clonotype was counted only a few times. This chain joins TRBV3-1 and TRBJ2-1; TRBD1 aligns across 9 bases. J gave up 6 bases and V 5 bases, and 11 bases lay outside the gene matches. Per the germline V gene, CDR1 is LGHDT and CDR2 is YNNKEL (reference sequence). The CDR3 sequence is 16 residues long. The CDR3 spells CASSGRIGTGRNEQFF. The CDR3 DNA reads as TGTGCCAGCAGCGGTAGGATAGGGACAGGGCGCAATGAGCAGTTCTTC.

To note about this clonotype: An end of the junction does not agree with germline; a read error may underlie this. The V and J genes are TRBV20-1 and TRBJ2-5; TRBD2 agrees at 11 bases. This CDR3 has 16 residues. Germline V gene lookup returns CDR1 DFQATT and CDR2 SNEGSKA (reference sequence). This chain's CDR3 is CSARAPSGGPQEAQYF. CDR3 in DNA: TGCAGTGCTAGAGCCCCTAGCGGGGGGCCTCAAGAGGCCCAGTACTTC.

The chain joins TRBV20-1 to TRBJ2-1; D uncertain. The CDR3 contains 10 residues. Germline-derived CDR1 and CDR2 are DFQATT and SNEGSKA (reference sequence). V lost 2 bases to trimming and J lost 8 bases, with 4 bases between them. The CDR3 region has the DNA TGCAGTGCTAGACCGGATGAGCAGTTCTTC. Its translation is CSARPDEQFF.

The rearrangement links TRBV27 to TRBJ1-6; a weak D match, TRBD1 (5 bases). This CDR3 has 13 amino acids. V gave up 4 bases and J gave up 6 bases, with 7 bases separating them. Germline V gene data show CDR1 as MNHEY and CDR2 as SMNVEV (reference sequence). In DNA form, the CDR3 reads TGTGCCAGCAGTTGGGGGGGTAATTCACCCCTCCACTTT. Translated: CASSWGGNSPLHF.

This clonotype was recorded at least ten times. The genes are TRBV3-1 and TRBJ2-7; TRBD1 is a possible D gene (6 bases). CDR1 is LGHDT and CDR2 is YNNKEL in the germline V gene (reference sequence). The CDR3 totals 13 residues. The V gene lost 1 base and the J gene lost 3 bases, with 7 bases spanning the gap. This CDR3 reads CASSQGQVYEQYF. In DNA form, the CDR3 reads TGTGCCAGCAGCCAAGGACAGGTCTACGAGCAGTACTTC.

This clonotype was seen more than once but under ten times. The chain carries TRBV2 and TRBJ1-1; 9 positions match TRBD1. The CDR3 length is 18 residues. The junction had 16 bases not matched to a gene; V was cut back by 5 bases and J by 3 bases. Germline loops: CDR1 SNHLY, CDR2 FYNNEI. The CDR3 is CASSLLSGTGWEDTEAFF. Written as DNA, the CDR3 is TGTGCCAGCAGTTTACTATCCGGGACAGGGTGGGAAGACACTGAAGCTTTCTTT.

Regarding this clonotype: Possible read error: a much larger clone is one base away. The chain carries TRBV12-3 or TRBV12-4 and TRBJ2-3; the D is unclear. V dropped 5 bases and J dropped 6 bases, with 9 bases sitting between them. There are 12 residues in the CDR3. The CDR3 nucleotides read TGTGCCAGCAGTGCCCGAGCCGATACGCAGTATTTT. This sequence encodes CASSARADTQYF.

V gene TRBV3-1 combines with J gene TRBJ2-1, with TRBD2 identical over 7 bases. V trimming: 0 bases; J trimming: 0 bases; junction bases outside the gene matches: 14. The CDR3 is 20 amino acids. The germline gives CDR1 LGHDT, CDR2 YNNKEL (reference sequence). The DNA of the CDR3 is TGTGCCAGCAGCCAAGAAGGGGTACTAAGCGGGACTCGCTCCTACAATGAGCAGTTCTTC. As protein: CASSQEGVLSGTRSYNEQFF.

In its sample, this clonotype was seen many times. Its ends do not fully match the called genes, so a read error is possible. CDR3 residues: CASSLGRNEQFF. The CDR3 DNA is TGTGCCAGCAGCTTAGGTAGGAATGAGCAGTTCTTC. The rearrangement joins TRBV5-1 to TRBJ2-1; the D is unclear. Germline V lookup: CDR1 SGHRS, CDR2 YFSETQ. CDR3 length equals 12 residues.

The chain recombines TRBV5-1 with TRBJ1-2; tentative D call: TRBD1 (5 bases). V was pared by 5 bases and J by 4 bases, with 18 bases between. The CDR3 covers 15 residues. The V gene's germline CDR1 is SGHRS and CDR2 YFSETQ. CDR3 sequence: CASRPSTGRGYGYTF. The DNA of the CDR3 is TGCGCCAGCAGACCCAGCACGGGAAGGGGCTATGGCTACACCTTC.

This sequence joins TRBV5-6 and TRBJ2-3; D is unresolved. This CDR3 spans 16 amino acids. CDR1 and CDR2 (germline): SGHDT, YYEEEE. V lost 5 bases to trimming and J lost 0 bases, with 16 bases between them. The CDR3 loop is CASSSHTQFSTDTQYF. CDR3 sequence (DNA): TGTGCCAGCAGTTCCCACACACAGTTTAGCACAGATACGCAGTATTTT.

This clonotype has only a few counts. The chain employs TRBV5-1 and TRBJ2-1, with 9 bases fitting TRBD2. Germline V gives CDR1 SGHRS, CDR2 YFSETQ. CDR3 length: 17 amino acids. With 4 bases clipped from V and 2 bases from J, the junction kept 10 bases outside the gene matches. CDR3 coding DNA: TGCGCCAGCAGCCCAGCAAAACTAGCGGGCCCCTACAATGAGCAGTTCTTC. The encoded protein is CASSPAKLAGPYNEQFF.

This clonotype was counted at least ten times. J is TRBJ1-5 and V is TRBV12-3 or TRBV12-4; 8 positions agree with TRBD1. V was pared by 10 bases and J by 5 bases, with 10 bases of the junction left unmatched. This CDR3 has 14 residues. As DNA, the CDR3 is TGTGCCACCACTACCACAGGGGGTGATCAGCCCCAGCATTTT. Protein: CATTTTGGDQPQHF.